The 19 T cell receptor beta chains below were found in one sample sequenced in a study of blood T cell repertoires in COVID-19. Assay: immunoSEQ multiplex PCR; the TCRdb copy retains only in-frame clones and omits some. The profile shows approximately 400,000 clones, more than 75% of them singletons. Sequencing was done on a sample of PBMCs or T cells enriched from blood (not recorded which). These TCRs come from a woman under 30 who had recovered from COVID-19.

The chain couples TRBV11-2 to TRBJ2-7, with D possibly matching TRBD1 (6 bases). The CDR3 is 14 amino acids. Germline loops: CDR1 SGHAT, CDR2 FQNNGV. V lost 4 bases and J lost 2, with 12 bases in between. In DNA form, the CDR3 reads TGTGCCAGCAGCTCGGCAGGGGACCCCTACGAGCAGTACTTC. It is translated as CASSSAGDPYEQYF.

The V call is TRBV29-1, the J call TRBJ1-2, with 8 bases matching TRBD1. From germline, CDR1 is SQVTM and CDR2 ANQGSEA. This CDR3 is built from 12 residues. V lost 6 bases and J lost 6; bases outside the gene matches: 6. In nucleotides, the CDR3 is TGCAGCGTCGAGACAGGGGCCAATGGCTACACCTTC. It is translated as CSVETGANGYTF.

This chain uses TRBV29-1 with TRBJ1-2; the D gene is possibly TRBD1 (5 bases). Trimming pared 6 bases from V and 3 bases from J, leaving 14 bases between. Per the germline V gene, CDR1 is SQVTM and CDR2 is ANQGSEA. The CDR3 covers 13 residues. Written as DNA, the CDR3 is TGCAGCGTCCCGGGGGGGAAGGACTATGGCTACACCTTC. Residues: CSVPGGKDYGYTF. The full variable domain, with the rest looked up from reference TRBV29-1 and TRBJ1-2, is SAVISQKPSRDICQRGTSLTIQCQVDSQVTMMFWYRQQPGQSLTLIATANQGSEATYESGFVIDKFPISRPNLTFSTLTVSNMSPEDSSIYLCSVPGGKDYGYTFGSGTRLTVV.

The rearrangement links TRBV18 to TRBJ1-6; TRBD1 matches 7 bases. Germline values: CDR1 KGHSH, CDR2 LQKENI. V trimming: 4 bases; J trimming: 8 bases; junction bases outside the gene matches: 5. This CDR3 is 14 amino acids long. The CDR3 region is CASSLTGEDSPLHF. CDR3 DNA sequence: TGTGCCAGCTCACTTACAGGGGAGGATTCACCCCTCCACTTT.

As for this clone: The same CDR3 is also encoded by other DNA sequences in this sample. The V and J genes are TRBV27 and TRBJ2-7; 10 positions match TRBD1. CDR1 and CDR2 from the germline V gene are MNHEY and SMNVEV (reference sequence). This CDR3 region has 14 residues. Trimming took 4 bases from V and 4 from J; bases not matched to a gene: 4. The CDR3 protein is CASSSRDRGYEQYF. CDR3 coding DNA: TGTGCCAGCAGTTCCCGGGACAGGGGTTACGAGCAGTACTTC.

The chain uses TRBV6-1 and TRBJ2-1, with a possible D match to TRBD2 (6 bases). Germline V lookup: CDR1 MNHNS, CDR2 SASEGT. This CDR3 region has 14 residues. V was clipped by 3 bases and J by 9 bases, with 15 bases between them. CDR3: CASSEGLGVSEQFF. In nucleotides, the CDR3 is TGTGCCAGCAGTGAGGGACTTGGAGTGAGTGAGCAGTTCTTC.

This clone has a single count. V and J are TRBV7-2 and TRBJ2-5; weak D call: TRBD2 (7 bases). The length of the CDR3 is 15 residues. CDR1 SGHTA and CDR2 FQGNSA come from the germline V gene. V lost 5 bases to trimming and J lost 5 bases, with 18 bases between them. The DNA for the CDR3 is TGTGCCAGCAGCGTGCAATGGGGGGGCCGGGAGACCCAGTACTTC. This codes for CASSVQWGGRETQYF. The complete variable domain, with remaining parts taken from reference TRBV7-2 and TRBJ2-5, reads GAGVSQSPSNKVTEKGKDVELRCDPISGHTALYWYRQSLGQGLEFLIYFQGNSAPDKSGLPSDRFSAERTGGSVSTLTIQRTQQEDSAVYLCASSVQWGGRETQYFGPGTRLLVL.

The gene calls are TRBV18 and TRBJ2-3; TRBD1 is a possible D gene (6 bases). CDR3 length equals 14 residues. Germline-derived CDR1 and CDR2 are KGHSH and LQKENI. The ends were cut back, 4 bases at V and 4 bases at J, with 12 bases in the middle. The CDR3 DNA is TGTGCCAGCTCACAAACAACAGGGCCAGATACGCAGTATTTT. Amino acids: CASSQTTGPDTQYF.

The V and J genes are TRBV5-6 and TRBJ1-2; D call uncertain. CDR1 is SGHDT and CDR2 is YYEEEE in the germline V gene. The CDR3 loop spans 15 amino acids. The V end was cut by 4 bases, the J end by 4 bases, with 17 bases between. The CDR3 is CASSLNERLGYGYTF. The CDR3 bases are TGTGCCAGCAGCCTAAATGAGAGGCTCGGCTATGGCTACACCTTC. Combining the CDR3 with reference TRBV5-6 and TRBJ1-2 gives the whole variable domain DAGVTQSPTHLIKTRGQQVTLRCSPKSGHDTVSWYQQALGQGPQFIFQYYEEEERQRGNFPDRFSGHQFPNYSSELNVNALLLGDSALYLCASSLNERLGYGYTFGSGTRLTVV.

This chain connects TRBV30 to TRBJ2-7; tentatively, D is TRBD1 (6 bases). Trimming shortened V by 4 bases and J by 4 bases, and 11 bases separated the two germline ends. CDR1 and CDR2 from the germline V gene are GTSNPN and SVGIG (reference sequence). The CDR3 has 12 amino acids. DNA of the CDR3: TGTGCCTGGACCGAGGGACATTACGAGCAGTACTTC. This sequence encodes CAWTEGHYEQYF.

The V gene is TRBV13, the J gene TRBJ1-6; no clear D gene. The CDR3 covers 17 residues. Germline V lookup: CDR1 PRHDT, CDR2 FYEKMQ (reference sequence). Between the trimmed V and J ends, which lost 0 bases and 1 base, there was a span of 10 bases. CDR3: CASSLGRSGSYNSPLHF. The CDR3 DNA reads TGTGCCAGCAGCTTAGGCCGCTCGGGGTCCTATAATTCACCCCTCCACTTT.

The V and J genes are TRBV11-1 and TRBJ1-3; D is unresolved. Trimming shortened V by 7 bases and J by 0 bases, and 10 bases separated the two germline ends. The germline gives CDR1 SGHAT, CDR2 FQDESV (reference sequence). CDR3 size: 14 residues. The CDR3 bases are TGTGCCAGCACCTCCGGTTACTCTGGAAACACCATATATTTT. Residues: CASTSGYSGNTIYF.

V usage is TRBV4-1 and J usage is TRBJ1-2; 8 bases match TRBD1. Germline values: CDR1 MGHRA, CDR2 YSYEKL. The CDR3 totals 13 residues. V lost 4 bases and J lost 4; bases outside the gene matches: 2. The CDR3 spells CASSPGQGYGYTF. CDR3 coding DNA: TGCGCCAGCAGCCCCGGACAGGGCTATGGCTACACCTTC.

The J gene is TRBJ2-1, the V gene TRBV9; tentative D call: TRBD2 (6 bases). Germline V gives CDR1 SGDLS, CDR2 YYNGEE. The CDR3 has 18 amino acids. V was pared by 0 bases and J by 9 bases, with 25 bases between. CDR3 coding DNA: TGTGCCAGCAGCGTAGTTCCCAACTCCGGGGGACGGATCGGTGAGCAGTTCTTC. This gives the protein CASSVVPNSGGRIGEQFF.

This chain joins TRBV7-9 and TRBJ1-3; TRBD1 aligns across 7 bases. Germline CDR1 and CDR2: SEHNR and FQNEAQ (reference sequence). The ends lost 4 bases at V and 11 bases at J; junction bases unmatched: 8. The CDR3 is made up of 13 amino acids. CDR3 sequence (DNA): TGTGCCAGCAGCTCACGGACGGGGACAGCCATATATTTT. Translated: CASSSRTGTAIYF.

The chain employs TRBV27 and TRBJ1-1; a weak D match, TRBD1 (5 bases). In germline, CDR1 is MNHEY, CDR2 SMNVEV (reference sequence). This CDR3 comprises 15 residues. V dropped 4 bases and J dropped 4 bases, with 16 bases sitting between them. In DNA, the CDR3 is TGTGCCAGCAGTTCCCGGGGAGGGGCGGCCACTGAAGCTTTCTTT. Amino acids: CASSSRGGAATEAFF.

The chain is built from TRBV7-8 and TRBJ2-7; 8 positions agree with TRBD1. This CDR3 region has 15 residues. CDR1 and CDR2 (germline): SGHVS, FQNEAQ. J was trimmed by 2 bases and V by 3 bases; bases with no gene match: 6. CDR3 sequence (DNA): TGTGCCAGCAGCTTTCCACCGGACAGGGCCTACGAGCAGTACTTC. This gives the protein CASSFPPDRAYEQYF.

V usage is TRBV7-8 and J usage is TRBJ1-4, with 10 bases lining up with TRBD1. The CDR3 runs 17 residues. Germline-derived CDR1 and CDR2 are SGHVS and FQNEAQ. The trim removed 0 bases at V and 6 bases at J, leaving 7 bases unmatched. The CDR3: CASSLAGRGTGDEKLFF. The CDR3 DNA reads TGTGCCAGCAGCTTAGCGGGGAGGGGGACAGGGGATGAAAAACTGTTTTTT.

The chain has TRBV3-1 (or the pseudogene TRBV3-2) and TRBJ2-7; 12 bases fit TRBD2. The junction had 9 bases not matched to a gene; V was cut back by 4 bases and J by 5 bases. CDR1 and CDR2 from the germline V gene are LGHDT and YNNKEL (reference sequence). This CDR3 has 16 residues. This CDR3 is CASSLARLAGVNEQYF. CDR3 sequence (DNA): TGTGCCAGCAGCCTCGCCAGACTAGCGGGGGTCAACGAGCAGTACTTC.